This entry features one T cell receptor beta chain sequence. This entry belongs to a study of technical replicates of blood from a few donors. Using immunoSEQ multiplex PCR, the repertoire was profiled, and TCRdb retains in-frame clones only, with some absent. The table records 80,000 to 85,000 clones, 70% to 90% of them present only once. Germline V lookup: CDR1 GTSNPN, CDR2 SVGIG (reference sequence). CDR3 length: 11 residues. Trimming took 2 bases from V and 11 from J; bases not matched to a gene: 4. The sample consisted of T cells isolated from PBMCs. The chain uses TRBV30 and TRBJ2-3; the match to TRBD2 covers 7 bases. The TCR originated in a human donor in good health. The CDR3 sequence: CAWSNGLGQYF. CDR3 DNA: TGTGCCTGGAGTAATGGACTAGGGCAGTATTTT.